The 18 T cell receptor beta chains given below trace back to one sample, sequenced in a study of T cell responses to AZD1222 COVID-19 vaccine. This table comes from immunoSEQ multiplex PCR, and its TCRdb copy is limited to in-frame clones, with some not included. Here the sample spans 120,000 to 150,000 clones, about 92% being singletons. The sample was peripheral blood, taken on day 0 of AZD1222 vaccination. Source of these receptors: an adult in good health.

The rearrangement links TRBV2 to TRBJ1-4; D is possibly TRBD1 (6 bases). The ends were cut back, 0 bases at V and 4 bases at J, with 12 bases in the middle. Germline CDR1 and CDR2: SNHLY and FYNNEI. The CDR3 spans 16 residues. The DNA of the CDR3 is TGTGCCAGCAGTGAAGCGCTTCAAGGGGGTAATGAAAAACTGTTTTTT. It codes for CASSEALQGGNEKLFF.

The J gene is TRBJ1-6, the V gene TRBV30; D remains unclear. V lost 3 bases and J 13 bases, leaving 10 bases between the germline ends. The germline CDR1 and CDR2 sequences are GTSNPN and SVGIG (reference sequence). CDR3 size: 11 residues. CDR3 bases: TGTGCCTGGAGCGGTGGATTCCCCCTCCACTTT. Its protein is CAWSGGFPLHF.

J is TRBJ2-7 and V is TRBV20-1, with D perhaps TRBD1 (7 bases). Germline CDR1 reads DFQATT; CDR2 reads SNEGSKA (reference sequence). V was clipped by 5 bases and J by 6 bases, with 11 bases between them. The CDR3 length is 11 residues. The CDR3 DNA reads as TGCAGTGCTGACCAGGGGGGCGAGCAGTACTTC. Translating it yields CSADQGGEQYF.

The chain carries TRBV2 and TRBJ2-3, with 11 bases fitting TRBD2. The CDR3 runs to 15 residues. The V segment lost 2 bases and the J segment 8 bases; nucleotides outside the gene matches: 6. The V gene's germline CDR1 is SNHLY and CDR2 FYNNEI. The CDR3 DNA is TGTGCCAGCAGTGAAAGTCTAGCGGGGGGCGGTACGCAGTATTTT. It codes for CASSESLAGGGTQYF.

The sample holds a few counts of this clone. The chain joins TRBV5-1 to TRBJ2-7, with 10 bases lining up with TRBD1. CDR1 and CDR2 from the germline V gene are SGHRS and YFSETQ. This CDR3 has 15 amino acids. V gave up 2 bases and J gave up 3 bases; unmatched junction bases: 5. The CDR3 DNA sequence: TGCGCCAGCAGCTTCGACGGGACAGGGGTCTACGAGCAGTACTTC. Translated: CASSFDGTGVYEQYF.

J is TRBJ2-7 and V is TRBV6-2 or TRBV6-3, with 7 bases aligning to TRBD2. With V trimmed by 0 bases and J by 0 bases, 2 bases remained unmatched. The CDR3 covers 15 residues. Germline values: CDR1 MNHEY, CDR2 SVGEGT. The DNA for the CDR3 is TGTGCCAGCAGTTACTCGCGGGAGTTCTCCTACGAGCAGTACTTC. Translating it yields CASSYSREFSYEQYF.

V and J are TRBV5-1 and TRBJ2-1; 7 bases map to TRBD2. Germline V gene data show CDR1 as SGHRS and CDR2 as YFSETQ. The length of the CDR3 is 16 residues. Trimming at V came to 4 bases and at J to 0 bases, leaving 7 bases not matched to a gene. CDR3 sequence: CASSNRAGSSYNEQFF. For the CDR3, the DNA is TGCGCCAGCAGCAACCGAGCGGGAAGCTCCTACAATGAGCAGTTCTTC.

A single count supports this clone. This CDR3 reads CASSLNRGINSPLHF. The DNA of the CDR3 is TGTGCCAGCAGCTTAAATAGAGGGATCAATTCACCCCTCCACTTT. This chain uses TRBV7-2 with TRBJ1-6; D ambiguous. The CDR3 runs to 15 residues. Germline V lookup: CDR1 SGHTA, CDR2 FQGNSA. V was shortened by 2 bases and J by 7 bases, with 12 bases between the two germline ends. Looking up the rest from reference TRBV7-2 and TRBJ1-6 gives the full variable domain: GAGVSQSPSNKVTEKGKDVELRCDPISGHTALYWYRQSLGQGLEFLIYFQGNSAPDKSGLPSDRFSAERTGGSVSTLTIQRTQQEDSAVYLCASSLNRGINSPLHFGNGTRLTVT.

V is TRBV19 and J is TRBJ2-2; 12 bases fit TRBD1. Germline V gives CDR1 LNHDA, CDR2 SQIVND (reference sequence). CDR3 size: 15 residues. V lost 6 bases, J lost 6 bases, and 5 bases stayed unmatched. The CDR3 reads CASRPRDRGPGELFF. CDR3 DNA sequence: TGTGCCAGTAGACCCCGGGACAGGGGGCCCGGGGAGCTGTTTTTT. The whole variable domain, remainder taken from reference TRBV19 and TRBJ2-2, is DGGITQSPKYLFRKEGQNVTLSCEQNLNHDAMYWYRQDPGQGLRLIYYSQIVNDFQKGDIAEGYSVSREKKESFPLTVTSAQKNPTAFYLCASRPRDRGPGELFFGEGSRLTVL.

The chain recombines TRBV7-2 with TRBJ2-2; D could derive from TRBD1 or TRBD2 (5 bases each). The germline V and J ends were trimmed by 6 bases and 3 bases, with 17 bases remaining between them. The CDR3 covers 16 residues. Germline assignment: CDR1 SGHTA and CDR2 FQGNSA. The CDR3 DNA reads as TGTGCCAGCAGTGACCGGTGGGACCTGTACACCGGGGAGCTGTTTTTT. Its protein product is CASSDRWDLYTGELFF.

The chain recombines TRBV7-9 with TRBJ2-7, with 9 positions matching TRBD1. Germline CDR1 and CDR2: SEHNR and FQNEAQ (reference sequence). The J segment lost 2 bases and the V segment lost 5 bases, leaving 7 bases of the junction unmatched. CDR3 size: 15 residues. The CDR3 DNA reads as TGTGCCAGCAGCCCCGGGACAGGGAGAGCCTACGAGCAGTACTTC. Protein product: CASSPGTGRAYEQYF.

CDR3 coding DNA: TGTGCCAGCAATACAGGGGTGGGGACTGAAGCTTTCTTT. Residues: CASNTGVGTEAFF. J is TRBJ1-1 and V is TRBV6-5, with 7 bases that match TRBD1. Germline V lookup: CDR1 MNHEY, CDR2 SVGAGI. Trimming cost V 7 bases and J 5 bases; bases outside gene matches: 7. This CDR3 has 13 residues.

V gene TRBV6-1 combines with J gene TRBJ2-7, with TRBD1 identical over 9 bases. CDR3 size: 15 residues. CDR1 MNHNS and CDR2 SASEGT come from the germline V gene. V was pared by 0 bases and J by 3 bases, with 3 bases of the junction left unmatched. Written as DNA, the CDR3 is TGTGCCAGCAGTGAAGCGGGGGACAGGGTCTACGAGCAGTACTTC. This gives the protein CASSEAGDRVYEQYF.

This chain links TRBV6-5 with TRBJ2-7, with TRBD1 identical over 11 bases. Germline V gene data show CDR1 as MNHEY and CDR2 as SVGAGI. The CDR3 consists of 15 residues. The junction had 6 bases not matched to a gene; V was cut back by 2 bases and J by 6 bases. The CDR3 DNA reads TGTGCCAGCAGTTACGGGGGACAGGGGGTTAGCGAGCAGTACTTC. Translated, it gives CASSYGGQGVSEQYF.

This clone was seen more than once but under ten times. V usage is TRBV18 and J usage is TRBJ2-2, with 8 positions matching TRBD1. The V gene's germline CDR1 is KGHSH and CDR2 LQKENI. Losses at the gene ends were 6 bases for V and 4 bases for J; bases not matched to a gene: 10. The CDR3 is made up of 16 amino acids. The CDR3 loop is CASSVLQGASTGELFF. DNA of the CDR3: TGTGCCAGCTCCGTCCTTCAGGGGGCGAGCACCGGGGAGCTGTTTTTT.

The chain has TRBV14 and TRBJ2-7; D call uncertain. V was clipped by 2 bases and J by 2 bases, with 4 bases between them. The CDR3 consists of 12 residues. CDR1 is SGHDN and CDR2 is FVKESK in the germline V gene. CDR3: CASSQKTYEQYF. CDR3 in DNA: TGTGCCAGCAGCCAAAAGACCTACGAGCAGTACTTC.

This clone occurred a few times. The J gene is TRBJ2-5, the V gene TRBV10-1, with TRBD2 matching 16 bases. The CDR3 runs 18 residues. Germline CDR1 reads WNHNN; CDR2 reads SYGVQD (reference sequence). V shed 4 bases and J 2 bases; nucleotides not matched to a gene: 7. The CDR3 region is CASSGGTSGRARQETQYF. CDR3 DNA sequence: TGCGCCAGCAGTGGGGGGACTAGCGGGAGGGCCAGGCAAGAGACCCAGTACTTC.

The CDR3 region has the DNA TGTGCCAGCAGTTCCCAGGGGGGGGGCGGACAGCCCCAGCATTTT. This encodes CASSSQGGGGQPQHF. The chain is built from TRBV6-2 or TRBV6-3 and TRBJ1-5, with TRBD1 identical over 7 bases. Trimming cost V 4 bases and J 7 bases; bases outside gene matches: 10. The CDR3 is made up of 15 amino acids. The germline V gene encodes CDR1 MNHEY and CDR2 SVGEGT.